Sequencing of this TCR beta chain was carried out in a study of CD8+ T cells in alopecia areata. Study overall: Tofacitinib ran for 6 to 18 months before 6 months off drug. Study-level points and caveats: Treatment with tofacitinib significantly lowered scalp clonality and reduced expanded CD8+ clones among the top 100. For lesional scalp, especially alopecia totalis/universalis, clonality was higher than in normal scalp.

Trimming cost V 0 bases and J 6 bases; bases outside gene matches: 4. Germline loops: CDR1 SQVTM, CDR2 ANQGSEA. The CDR3 contains 13 residues. This clone turned up a few times. Its antigen is unknown. Treatment described: oral pan-JAK inhibitor, 5-10 mg twice daily. Sequencing used cDNA as its template, made by extracting RNA and reverse transcribing it. The protocol was immunoSEQ multiplex PCR, while the TCRdb copy is restricted to in-frame clones and leaves out a portion. The sample has over 70,000 clones; around 65% are singletons. The chain recombines TRBV29-1 with TRBJ1-2; 7 bases are shared with TRBD1. This sequence was found in a human donor with alopecia areata. The sample consisted of CD8+ T cells sorted from blood, taken at week 24, from a patient treated with tofacitinib. This CDR3 reads CSVEDRTGDGYTF. CDR3 sequence (DNA): TGCAGCGTTGAAGATAGAACAGGGGATGGCTACACCTTC.